These T cell receptor beta chains were read from a single sample in a study of beta chain features in type 1 diabetes. Here immunoSEQ multiplex PCR was the method, and the copy in TCRdb shows in-frame clones only, minus some. Here the sample spans about 320,000 clones, 13% to 15% being singletons. Input material: central memory CD4+ T cells from blood. Receptors originate from a man younger than 40 in good health. CDR3s include the opening cysteine and the closing phenylalanine or tryptophan. The D gene is left open where the match is weak. The size entry is marked missing in some rows and otherwise reads once, few, many or a size class.

TRBJ1-5 . . TRBV19 CASRLQVRGNQPQHF TGTGCCAGTAGGCTTCAGGTCAGGGGCAATCAGCCCCAGCATTTT
TRBJ1-1 few . TRBV27 CASSHPNTEAFF TGTGCCAGCAGCCATCCGAACACTGAAGCTTTCTTT
TRBJ2-5 . . TRBV18 CASSREYQETQYF TGTGCCAGCTCACGCGAGTACCAAGAGACCCAGTACTTC
TRBJ2-3 few . TRBV9 CASSVGQKADTQYF TGTGCCAGCAGCGTAGGGCAGAAGGCAGATACGCAGTATTTT
TRBJ2-1 . . TRBV7-9 CASSPGRSYNEQFF TGTGCCAGCAGCCCCGGGCGCTCCTACAATGAGCAGTTCTTC
TRBJ2-7 . . TRBV7-7 CASSLAPELPEQYF TGTGCCAGCAGCCTGGCACCGGAGTTACCCGAGCAGTACTTC
TRBJ1-2 . . TRBV5-6 CASSLAGPPYGTF TGTGCCAGCAGCTTGGCGGGACCGCCTTACGGCACCTTC
TRBJ1-5 few TRBD1 TRBV10-3 CAISAGQGFSNQPQHF TGTGCCATCAGCGCTGGACAGGGATTTAGCAATCAGCCCCAGCATTTT
TRBJ1-1 few . TRBV27 CASSLGQNTEAFF TGTGCCAGCAGTTTAGGGCAGAACACTGAAGCTTTCTTT
TRBJ1-4 . . TRBV9 CASSPSPDTVLEKLFF TGTGCCAGCAGCCCTAGCCCGGACACGGTGCTTGAAAAACTGTTTTTT
TRBJ2-7 few . TRBV7-2 CASSLAPSTYEQYF TGTGCCAGCAGCTTAGCCCCCAGTACCTACGAGCAGTACTTC
TRBJ2-2 few TRBD2 TRBV29-1 CSVAAGANTGELFF TGCAGCGTAGCAGCGGGGGCGAACACCGGGGAGCTGTTTTTT
TRBJ1-2 few . TRBV6-5 CASSPPRTDGYTF TGTGCCAGCAGCCCACCCCGGACAGATGGCTACACCTTC
TRBJ2-5 . . TRBV9 CASSASTGPQETQYF TGTGCCAGCAGCGCTAGTACAGGGCCTCAAGAGACCCAGTACTTC
TRBJ1-2 few TRBD1 TRBV27 CASSRSGQGHGYTF TGTGCCAGCAGCCGCTCGGGACAGGGCCATGGCTACACCTTC
TRBJ1-1 . . TRBV30 CAWRSGSGAFF TGTGCCTGGAGGTCAGGGTCCGGAGCTTTCTTT
TRBJ1-1 . . TRBV27 CASRKQGNTEAFF TGTGCCAGCAGGAAACAGGGTAACACTGAAGCTTTCTTT
TRBJ1-1 . TRBD1 TRBV30 CAWSPPRAGGVVEAFF TGTGCCTGGAGTCCACCGAGGGCAGGGGGGGTGGTTGAAGCTTTCTTT
TRBJ2-1 many . TRBV9 CASSVGGRRSYNEQFF TGTGCCAGCAGCGTAGGAGGCCGTCGCTCCTACAATGAGCAGTTCTTC
TRBJ2-1 . TRBD2 TRBV7-9 CASSLEGTRNNEQFF TGTGCCAGCAGCTTAGAAGGGACTAGGAACAATGAGCAGTTCTTC
TRBJ2-2 few . TRBV6-5 CASRASRQNTGELFF TGTGCCAGCAGGGCCAGTAGACAGAACACCGGGGAGCTGTTTTTT
TRBJ2-5 few . TRBV4-1 CASSQGGGGRVQETQYF TGCGCCAGCAGCCAAGGAGGGGGAGGAAGGGTCCAAGAGACCCAGTACTTC
TRBJ2-5 . TRBD1 TRBV18 CASSLTGTGVETQYF TGTGCCAGCTCACTAACCGGGACAGGGGTGGAGACCCAGTACTTC
TRBJ1-5 few . TRBV7-9 CASSLGQAQPQHF TGTGCCAGCAGCTTAGGACAGGCCCAGCCCCAGCATTTT
TRBJ2-7 few TRBD2 TRBV2 CASTERGLTYEQYF TGTGCCAGCACGGAGCGGGGCCTTACCTACGAGCAGTACTTC
TRBJ1-1 few TRBD1 TRBV19 CASSMGQSNTEAFF TGTGCCAGTAGTATGGGACAGTCGAACACTGAAGCTTTCTTT
TRBJ2-2 few . TRBV9 CASSARGPGELFF TGTGCCAGCAGCGCTAGGGGCCCCGGGGAGCTGTTTTTT
TRBJ2-3 few . TRBV6-5 CASRHASTDTQYF TGTGCCAGCAGGCATGCGAGCACAGATACGCAGTATTTT
TRBJ2-5 . . TRBV5-1 CASRGLQETQYF TGCGCCAGCAGGGGACTCCAAGAGACCCAGTACTTC
TRBJ2-2 many TRBD1 TRBV5-4 CASSLVGQVEFF TGTGCCAGCAGCTTGGTAGGACAGGTTGAGTTTTTT
TRBJ1-2 few . TRBV19 CASSVGQPYGYTF TGTGCCAGTAGTGTAGGACAGCCCTATGGCTACACCTTC
TRBJ1-1 . . TRBV28 CASSLAQGGEAFF TGTGCCAGCAGTTTGGCCCAGGGTGGGGAAGCTTTCTTT
TRBJ1-3 few . TRBV7-9 CASSLTPLTGNTIYF TGTGCCAGCAGCTTAACTCCCCTTACTGGAAACACCATATATTTT
TRBJ1-1 . . TRBV6-1 CASSSGQGSFTEAFF TGTGCCAGCAGTAGTGGGCAGGGGTCCTTCACTGAAGCTTTCTTT
TRBJ1-2 . TRBD1 TRBV6-6 CASRKGQGIYGYTF TGTGCCAGCAGGAAGGGACAGGGGATATATGGCTACACCTTC
TRBJ1-5 many . TRBV28 CASSLVPGGGDQPQHF TGTGCCAGCAGTTTGGTCCCCGGAGGGGGGGATCAGCCCCAGCATTTT
TRBJ2-3 . TRBD2 TRBV15 CATSRGGQTGTDTQYF TGTGCCACCAGCCGGGGGGGTCAGACCGGCACAGATACGCAGTATTTT
TRBJ2-1 . . TRBV11-2 CASSLDLLGGEQFF TGTGCCAGCAGCTTAGATCTCTTGGGGGGTGAGCAGTTCTTC
TRBJ2-7 . TRBD2 TRBV9 CASSESGTSGYEQYF TGTGCCAGCAGCGAGTCCGGGACTAGCGGCTACGAGCAGTACTTC
TRBJ1-2 . . TRBV6-6 CASSKFRGGYTF TGTGCCAGCAGTAAGTTCAGGGGAGGCTACACCTTC
TRBJ2-1 many TRBD2 TRBV4-2 CASSQDALAAYNEQFF TGTGCCAGCAGCCAAGATGCACTAGCGGCGTACAATGAGCAGTTCTTC
TRBJ1-2 . TRBD1 TRBV10-3 CAISPKTGGYGYTF TGTGCCATCAGCCCGAAGACAGGGGGGTATGGCTACACCTTC
TRBJ1-2 . . TRBV7-8 CASSSDGTNYGYTF TGTGCCAGCAGCTCCGATGGTACGAACTATGGCTACACCTTC
TRBJ1-1 once TRBD1 TRBV7-7 CASSQTGRTEAFF TGTGCCAGCAGCCAGACAGGGCGGACTGAAGCTTTCTTT
TRBJ2-4 . . TRBV6-1 CASSVLVALRGGGGDIQYF TGTGCCAGCAGTGTTTTGGTGGCCCTACGGGGAGGGGGCGGGGACATTCAGTACTTC
TRBJ2-3 few TRBD2 TRBV4-3 CASSQYGAGGLTDTQYF TGCGCCAGCAGCCAATATGGAGCGGGGGGTCTCACAGATACGCAGTATTTT
TRBJ1-4 few . TRBV15 CATSRGLNGDSEKLFF TGTGCCACCAGCAGAGGTTTGAATGGGGATTCGGAAAAACTGTTTTTT
TRBJ2-2 . . TRBV2 CASSDDLGNTGELFF TGTGCCAGCAGTGATGATTTGGGGAACACCGGGGAGCTGTTTTTT
TRBJ2-1 . . TRBV20-1 CSGIAVNEQFF TGCAGTGGTATAGCGGTCAATGAGCAGTTCTTC
TRBJ2-1 . . TRBV10-2 CASSGSSAYNEQFF TGCGCCAGCAGTGGAAGCAGCGCTTACAATGAGCAGTTCTTC
TRBJ2-3 many . TRBV20-1 CSASQADTQYF TGCAGTGCTAGTCAAGCGGATACGCAGTATTTT
TRBJ2-5 few . TRBV9 CASSVGASQTETQYF TGTGCCAGCAGCGTAGGGGCTAGCCAGACGGAGACCCAGTACTTC
TRBJ2-5 . . TRBV7-2 CASSLVPARSGRETQYF TGTGCCAGCAGCTTAGTACCGGCCAGGAGCGGCCGGGAGACCCAGTACTTC
TRBJ2-7 . . TRBV5-1 CASSWQGTSYEQYF TGCGCCAGCAGCTGGCAGGGTACCTCCTACGAGCAGTACTTC
TRBJ2-5 . TRBD2 TRBV25-1 CASRGLAGGRGKETQYF TGTGCCAGCAGAGGACTAGCGGGAGGGCGAGGGAAAGAGACCCAGTACTTC
TRBJ2-7 few . TRBV7-2 CASSLPGRPTYEQYF TGTGCCAGCAGCTTACCGGGGAGGCCCACCTACGAGCAGTACTTC
TRBJ2-5 . TRBD1 TRBV28 CASSSGTAGYQETQYF TGTGCCAGCAGTTCCGGGACAGCCGGGTACCAAGAGACCCAGTACTTC
TRBJ1-1 . . TRBV5-1 CASSRTSQGPVGEAFF TGCGCCAGCAGCCGTACATCCCAGGGCCCGGTAGGTGAAGCTTTCTTT
TRBJ1-5 . . TRBV11-2 CATGINQPQHF TGTGCCACTGGTATCAATCAGCCCCAGCATTTT